Included here is one T cell receptor (beta chain) sequence, with context. These data originate in a study of PD-L1 blockade in urothelial cancer. Study summary: Patients initiated atezolizumab in about 2014 at 1,200 mg intravenously every 3 weeks.

Each patient gave between 1 and 8 samples, pretreatment and on-treatment. This CDR3 region has 14 residues. V dropped 7 bases and J dropped 0 bases, with 12 bases sitting between them. Germline assignment: CDR1 MNHEY and CDR2 SVGAGI. PCRs each included synthetic TCR analog templates spiked in. The table came from immunoSEQ multiplex PCR; TCRdb's copy has only in-frame clones and leaves some out. The sample has tens of thousands of clones, over 75% seen once. The V gene is TRBV6-5, the J gene TRBJ1-1, with TRBD1 as a possible D gene (5 bases). The TCR originated in a man aged 65 to 79 with urothelial cancer. Sequencing used PBMCs, obtained around atezolizumab (anti-PD-L1) treatment. The CDR3 loop reads CASTGGAMNTEAFF. CDR3 bases: TGTGCCAGCACCGGAGGGGCGATGAACACTGAAGCTTTCTTT.